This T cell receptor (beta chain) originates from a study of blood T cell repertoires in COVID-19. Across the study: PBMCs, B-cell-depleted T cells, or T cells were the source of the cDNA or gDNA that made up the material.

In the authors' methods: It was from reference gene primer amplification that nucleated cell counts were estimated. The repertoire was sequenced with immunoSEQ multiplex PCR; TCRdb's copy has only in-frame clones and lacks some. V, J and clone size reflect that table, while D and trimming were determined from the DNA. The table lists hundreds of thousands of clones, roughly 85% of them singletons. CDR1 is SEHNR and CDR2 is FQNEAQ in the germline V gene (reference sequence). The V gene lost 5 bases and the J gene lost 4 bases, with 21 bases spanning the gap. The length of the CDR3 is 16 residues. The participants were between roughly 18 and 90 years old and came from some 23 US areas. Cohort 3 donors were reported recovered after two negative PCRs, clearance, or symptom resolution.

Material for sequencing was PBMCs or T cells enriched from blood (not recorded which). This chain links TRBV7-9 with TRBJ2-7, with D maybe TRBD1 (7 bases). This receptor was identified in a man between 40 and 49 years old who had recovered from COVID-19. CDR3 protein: CASSPVRTGEVYEQYF. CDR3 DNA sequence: TGTGCCAGCAGCCCAGTCCGCACAGGGGAGGTGTACGAGCAGTACTTC.